In its sample, the clone carrying this T cell receptor beta chain was seen many times. The record originates from a study of glioma-infiltrating T cells. The iRepertoire nested amplicon-rescue multiplex PCR amplified TCR alpha and beta CDR3s from RNA. One entry per CDR3 protein, called by TCRdb with MiXCR from the multiplex PCR reads. The repertoire has about 93,000 distinct CDR3 sequences, roughly 40% of them found once; the top ten carry roughly two fifths. The V and J ends lost 3 bases and 0 bases respectively, with 8 bases between them. CDR3 length: 14 residues. Germline CDR1 ENHRY, CDR2 SYGVKD. The TCR sequence derives from a human donor with low-grade glioma or glioblastoma, undergoing nonglioma brain surgery, or in good health (not recorded which). Input material: glioma tissue, nonneoplastic brain tissue, or PBMCs (not recorded which). The V and J genes are TRBV10-3 and TRBJ1-2; D call uncertain. The CDR3 DNA reads as TGTGCCATCAGTGATGGGATCGCTAACTATGGCTACACCTTC. Amino acids: CAISDGIANYGYTF.